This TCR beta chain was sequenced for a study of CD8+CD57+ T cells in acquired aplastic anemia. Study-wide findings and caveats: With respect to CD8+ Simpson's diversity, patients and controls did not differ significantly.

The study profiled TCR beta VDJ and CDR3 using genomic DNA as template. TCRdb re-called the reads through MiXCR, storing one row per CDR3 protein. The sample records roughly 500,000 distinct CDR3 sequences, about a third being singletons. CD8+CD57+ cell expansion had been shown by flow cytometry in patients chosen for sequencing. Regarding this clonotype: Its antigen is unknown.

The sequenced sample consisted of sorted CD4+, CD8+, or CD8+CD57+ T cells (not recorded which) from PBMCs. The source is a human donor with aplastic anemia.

The CDR3 sequence is CASSALAGVVNEQFF. CDR3 coding DNA: TGTGCCAGCAGCGCCCTAGCGGGAGTTGTCAATGAGCAGTTCTTC. V usage is TRBV2 and J usage is TRBJ2-1; 10 bases map to TRBD2. The germline V gene has CDR1 SNHLY and CDR2 FYNNEI. This CDR3 comprises 15 residues. J gave up 6 bases and V 6 bases, and 8 bases lay outside the gene matches.